Shown below are 6 T cell receptor beta chains from a single sample sequenced in a study of regulatory T cells in long-lasting Graves disease. HTBI primers from iRepertoire and Arm-PCR of CDR3 regions yielded the TCR beta libraries. TCRdb redid the calling of the multiplex PCR reads with MiXCR, one entry per CDR3 protein. This sample has more than 650,000 distinct CDR3 sequences; approximately 29% occur once, and the top ten carry about two fifths. Time point indicated: persistent/refractory GD, antithyroid drugs over 5 years with positive TRAb. Generation of the TCR library employed RNA extracted from PBMCs. Sequences were derived from peripheral blood mononuclear cells (PBMCs), sampled when the disease was refractory, from a patient treated with antithyroid drugs. Receptors were obtained from a female donor with Graves disease.

In this sample, this clonotype turned up a few times. This chain joins TRBV10-1 and TRBJ1-1; D is possibly TRBD1 (5 bases). The CDR3 has 15 residues. Trimming left V 0 bases short and J 2 bases short, with 10 bases between. Germline CDR1 and CDR2: WNHNN and SYGVQD (reference sequence). The CDR3 DNA follows: TGCGCCAGCAGTGAGTCTCAGGGACCAAACACTGAAGCTTTCTTT. This encodes CASSESQGPNTEAFF.

The gene calls are TRBV6-2 or TRBV6-3 and TRBJ2-7; D gene unclear. CDR3 size: 16 residues. The V end was cut by 5 bases, the J end by 0 bases, with 17 bases between. Per the germline V gene, CDR1 is MNHEY and CDR2 is SVGEGT. The CDR3 nucleotides are TGTGCCAGCAGTGAAGCATCCCAGACTCACTCCTACGAGCAGTACTTC. Encoded protein: CASSEASQTHSYEQYF.

The chain joins TRBV20-1 to TRBJ1-6; TRBD1 aligns across 7 bases. Looked up from germline, CDR1 is DFQATT and CDR2 is SNEGSKA (reference sequence). V lost 5 bases and J lost 7; bases outside the gene matches: 8. This CDR3 spans 14 amino acids. The CDR3 loop reads CSASVQGNNSPLHF. Written as DNA, the CDR3 is TGCAGTGCTTCCGTACAGGGGAACAATTCACCCCTCCACTTT.

This clonotype came up many times. This rearrangement joins TRBV11-2 to TRBJ2-5, with 9 bases that match TRBD2. Germline values: CDR1 SGHAT, CDR2 FQNNGV. V lost 5 bases to trimming and J lost 7 bases; unmatched junction nucleotides: 8. This CDR3 is 14 amino acids long. The CDR3 loop reads CASSNSGSVGTQYF. The DNA for the CDR3 is TGTGCCAGCAGCAATAGCGGGAGTGTCGGGACCCAGTACTTC.

The chain is built from TRBV7-3 and TRBJ2-7; 9 positions match TRBD1. Germline CDR1 is SGHTA and CDR2 is FQGTGA. The CDR3 is 14 amino acids. V trimming: 5 bases; J trimming: 3 bases; junction bases outside the gene matches: 5. The CDR3 DNA follows: TGTGCCAGCAGCCACCGGGGACAGGGCTACGAGCAGTACTTC. It translates to CASSHRGQGYEQYF.

There are a few counts of this clonotype. The chain has TRBV5-1 and TRBJ2-7; weak D call: TRBD2 (6 bases). V was trimmed by 0 bases and J by 2 bases, leaving 12 bases between them. CDR1 and CDR2 from the germline V gene are SGHRS and YFSETQ. There are 15 residues in the CDR3. The CDR3 is CASSLGGTYTYEQYF. DNA for the CDR3: TGCGCCAGCAGCTTGGGTGGGACTTACACCTACGAGCAGTACTTC.